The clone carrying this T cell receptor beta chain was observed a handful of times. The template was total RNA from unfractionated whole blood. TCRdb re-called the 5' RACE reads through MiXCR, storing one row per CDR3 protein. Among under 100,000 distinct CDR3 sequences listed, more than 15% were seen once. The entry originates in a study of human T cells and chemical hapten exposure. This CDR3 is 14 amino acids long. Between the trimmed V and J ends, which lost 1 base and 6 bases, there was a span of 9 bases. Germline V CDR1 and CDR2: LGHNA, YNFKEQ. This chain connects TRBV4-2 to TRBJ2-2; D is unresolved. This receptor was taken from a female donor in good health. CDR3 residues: CASSQGIRAGELFF. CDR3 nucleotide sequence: TGTGCCAGCAGCCAAGGAATAAGGGCCGGGGAGCTGTTTTTT.